Below, one T cell receptor beta chain is given with its context. This entry comes from a study of blood T cell repertoires in COVID-19. Original methodology: Nucleated cell number was recorded as an estimate derived from reference gene primer amplification. This table comes from immunoSEQ multiplex PCR, and its TCRdb copy is limited to in-frame clones, with some not included. That table furnishes V, J and clone size, whereas the DNA furnished D and trimming. The profile shows 200,000 to 250,000 clones, about four fifths of them singletons. The CDR3 covers 15 residues. Losses at the gene ends were 4 bases for V and 8 bases for J; bases not matched to a gene: 10. Per the germline V gene, CDR1 is MNHEY and CDR2 is SVGAGI. Cohort assignment relied on participant-reported clinical history. Two negative PCRs, clearance, or symptom resolution had been documented for recovered Cohort 3 donors.

The sequencing sample was made of PBMCs or T cells enriched from blood (not recorded which). The gene calls are TRBV6-5 and TRBJ2-1, with 8 bases fitting TRBD2. The receptor was derived from a man in his sixties who had recovered from COVID-19. The CDR3 spells CASSFSRGGRDEQFF. CDR3 nucleotides: TGTGCCAGCAGTTTTTCCCGGGGGGGCCGGGATGAGCAGTTCTTC.